This is a list of T cell receptor beta chains from one sample in a study of neurological immune-mediated disorders. Each CDR3 protein gets one entry after TCRdb re-called the 5' RACE reads with MiXCR. The sample has approximately 70,000 distinct CDR3 sequences, 4.8% seen once. The sequencing input was PBMCs. The receptors originated from a woman in her seventies with multiple sclerosis. Each CDR3 is given with its conserved first and last residue. D genes are given only for firm matches. A row's size may be missing; if present it is once, few, many or a size class.

- TRBJ1-1 TRBD1 TRBV29-1 CSVEAETGYLEAFF TGCAGCGTCGAGGCCGAGACAGGGTATCTTGAAGCTTTCTTT
few TRBJ1-5 - TRBV6-5 CASTPGVNQPQHF TGTGCCAGCACTCCGGGGGTCAATCAGCCCCAGCATTTT
- TRBJ1-2 - TRBV6-9 CASSFWDQTPGYTF TGTGCCAGCAGTTTTTGGGACCAAACCCCTGGCTACACCTTC
many TRBJ2-1 - TRBV12-3/TRBV12-4 CASSSPSAPEGQFF TGTGCCAGCAGTTCCCCTTCAGCTCCAGAGGGGCAGTTCTTC
many TRBJ2-1 - TRBV12-3/TRBV12-4 CASSSPLYEQFF TGTGCCAGCAGTAGCCCTCTCTATGAGCAGTTCTTC
many TRBJ2-7 TRBD2 TRBV12-3/TRBV12-4 CASSLSGGSGYEQYF TGTGCCAGCAGTTTGAGCGGCGGGAGCGGGTACGAGCAGTACTTC
many TRBJ2-3 TRBD2 TRBV5-1 CASQWGGRADTQYF TGCGCCAGCCAATGGGGGGGTCGAGCAGATACGCAGTATTTT
many TRBJ2-1 - TRBV5-1 CASSLAGGGRSYNEQFF TGCGCCAGCAGCTTGGCCGGTGGGGGTCGCTCCTACAATGAGCAGTTCTTC
many TRBJ2-5 TRBD2 TRBV7-2 CASSLGGTLETQYF TGTGCCAGCAGCTTGGGGGGGACTTTGGAGACCCAGTACTTC
many TRBJ1-6 - TRBV12-3/TRBV12-4 CASSSGYRSPLHF TGTGCCAGCAGTTCCGGGTATAGATCACCCCTCCACTTT
many TRBJ1-4 TRBD1 TRBV7-2 CASSPRQGDNEKLFF TGTGCCAGCAGCCCCCGACAGGGGGATAATGAAAAACTGTTTTTT
many TRBJ2-1 - TRBV11-3 CASSPSDNEQFF TGTGCCAGCAGCCCCAGTGACAATGAGCAGTTCTTC
- TRBJ2-3 TRBD1 TRBV5-6 CASSWGTGGHTQYF TGTGCCAGCAGCTGGGGGACAGGAGGGCATACGCAGTATTTT
once TRBJ2-5 TRBD2 TRBV3-1 CASSLRTRTETQYF TGTGCCAGCAGCCTCCGGACTAGGACAGAGACCCAGTACTTC
many TRBJ2-2 - TRBV7-9 CASSKGANTGELFF TGTGCCAGCAGCAAGGGGGCGAACACCGGGGAGCTGTTTTTT
many TRBJ1-3 - TRBV9 CASSGVGTGTSGNTIYF TGTGCCAGCAGCGGGGTGGGTACAGGAACCTCTGGAAACACCATATATTTT
many TRBJ2-7 TRBD1 TRBV6-5 CASSTPRDRGTYEQYF TGTGCCAGCAGTACCCCTAGGGACAGGGGCACCTACGAGCAGTACTTC
few TRBJ2-3 - TRBV25-1 CASRALSTDTQYF TGTGCCAGCCGAGCGCTCAGCACAGATACGCAGTATTTT